The 17 T cell receptor beta chains below were found in one sample sequenced in a study of cytomegalovirus exposure and HLA in healthy donors. Both 60 Vbeta primers and 13 Jbeta primers went into the PCR. Assay: immunoSEQ multiplex PCR; the TCRdb copy retains only in-frame clones and omits some. The table shows 100,000 to 150,000 clones, with 65% to 90% occurring only once. Material: PBMCs. The receptor set was obtained from a girl aged 2 to 10 in good health and CMV-seronegative.

This rearrangement joins TRBV7-2 to TRBJ1-2; the match to TRBD1 covers 10 bases. The V segment lost 0 bases and the J segment 8 bases; nucleotides outside the gene matches: 6. Per the germline V gene, CDR1 is SGHTA and CDR2 is FQGNSA. The CDR3 is 15 residues long. CDR3 residues: CASSLAWTGGKGYTF. The CDR3 region has the DNA TGTGCCAGCAGCTTAGCTTGGACAGGGGGGAAGGGCTACACCTTC.

This clone appeared a few times. The rearrangement uses TRBV14 and TRBJ2-3; no definite D call. V was cut by 2 bases and J by 0 bases, with 9 bases left in between. CDR1 is SGHDN and CDR2 is FVKESK in the germline V gene. The CDR3 is 15 amino acids. For the CDR3, the DNA is TGTGCCAGCAGCCAATTAGGAGCTAGCACAGATACGCAGTATTTT. This codes for CASSQLGASTDTQYF.

The chain joins TRBV2 to TRBJ2-3; a weak D match, TRBD2 (6 bases). The CDR3 spans 14 residues. V lost 4 bases to trimming and J lost 5 bases, with 13 bases between them. From germline, CDR1 is SNHLY and CDR2 FYNNEI. CDR3 amino acids: CASSAGGAGDTQYF. In DNA form, the CDR3 reads TGTGCCAGCAGTGCTGGCGGGGCAGGAGATACGCAGTATTTT. Complete variable domain (other parts from reference TRBV2 and TRBJ2-3): EPEVTQTPSHQVTQMGQEVILRCVPISNHLYFYWYRQILGQKVEFLVSFYNNEISEKSEIFDDQFSVERPDGSNFTLKIRSTKLEDSAMYFCASSAGGAGDTQYFGPGTRLTVL.

The chain combines TRBV4-2 with TRBJ2-2; 12 nucleotides align to TRBD2. Germline assignment: CDR1 LGHNA and CDR2 YNFKEQ. Trimming at V came to 2 bases and at J to 9 bases, leaving 7 bases not matched to a gene. CDR3 length: 16 residues. CDR3 amino acids: CASSQLTSGGPWELFF. As DNA, the CDR3 is TGTGCCAGCAGCCAACTCACTAGCGGGGGGCCTTGGGAGCTGTTTTTT.

V is TRBV5-6 and J is TRBJ1-3; 7 bases are shared with TRBD1. Trimming took 0 bases from V and 0 from J; bases not matched to a gene: 12. The CDR3 has 19 residues. Per the germline V gene, CDR1 is SGHDT and CDR2 is YYEEEE. The CDR3 here is CASSLGRGVPTLSGNTIYF. CDR3 nucleotide sequence: TGTGCCAGCAGCTTGGGCAGGGGGGTACCTACGCTCTCTGGAAACACCATATATTTT.

V usage is TRBV7-7 and J usage is TRBJ1-5; no definite D call. Between the trimmed V and J ends, which lost 2 bases and 2 bases, there was a span of 19 bases. CDR3 length equals 18 residues. CDR1 is SSHAT, CDR2 FNYEAQ, per germline (reference sequence). In nucleotides, the CDR3 is TGTGCCAGCAGCTTAAAAATCGGGAGGTATGAAGGCAATCAGCCCCAGCATTTT. Its protein is CASSLKIGRYEGNQPQHF.

The chain links TRBV7-9 to TRBJ1-4; D may be TRBD1 (5 bases). V lost 1 base to trimming and J lost 7 bases, with 13 bases between them. There are 15 residues in the CDR3. CDR1 is SEHNR and CDR2 is FQNEAQ in the germline V gene (reference sequence). CDR3 nucleotides: TGTGCCAGCAGCTTAGTTAGGTCAGGGCGTGAAAAACTGTTTTTT. Its translation is CASSLVRSGREKLFF.

The V and J genes are TRBV27 and TRBJ2-7; D is possibly TRBD1 (5 bases). The CDR3 runs to 14 residues. Germline loops: CDR1 MNHEY, CDR2 SMNVEV (reference sequence). Trimming removed 3 bases from V and 3 bases from J, with 12 bases in between. The CDR3 region has the DNA TGTGCCAGCAGTTTCGGGCAGGGCGACTACGAGCAGTACTTC. Amino acids: CASSFGQGDYEQYF.

The chain uses TRBV5-8 and TRBJ2-3, with 9 bases fitting TRBD1. The CDR3 spans 16 residues. From germline, CDR1 is SGHTS and CDR2 YDEGEE. With V trimmed by 4 bases and J by 2 bases, 8 bases remained unmatched. CDR3 protein: CASSRGQGIATDTQYF. CDR3 in DNA: TGTGCCAGCAGCCGAGGACAGGGGATCGCCACAGATACGCAGTATTTT. The whole variable domain, filled in from reference TRBV5-8 and TRBJ2-3, reads EAGVTQSPTHLIKTRGQQATLRCSPISGHTSVYWYQQALGLGLQFLLWYDEGEERNRGNFPPRFSGRQFPNYSSELNVNALELEDSALYLCASSRGQGIATDTQYFGPGTRLTVL.

V usage is TRBV19 and J usage is TRBJ2-1, with 7 bases identical to TRBD1. The V gene's germline CDR1 is LNHDA and CDR2 SQIVND (reference sequence). Trimming cost V 3 bases and J 4 bases; bases outside gene matches: 12. The CDR3 runs to 17 residues. For the CDR3, the DNA is TGTGCCAGTAGTATTCAGACGACAGGGAATCCATACAATGAGCAGTTCTTC. Its translation is CASSIQTTGNPYNEQFF.

This rearrangement joins TRBV6-6 to TRBJ2-7; TRBD1 matches at 9 bases. CDR3 length: 15 amino acids. V was clipped by 6 bases and J by 5 bases; unmatched bases: 11. Germline loops: CDR1 MNHNY, CDR2 SVGAGI (reference sequence). The CDR3 nucleotides are TGTGCCAGCAGATTATGGGACAGGGAAGAGGACGAGCAGTACTTC. Encoded protein: CASRLWDREEDEQYF.

The chain combines TRBV7-2 with TRBJ2-5; the D is unclear. Trimming took 3 bases from V and 4 from J, leaving 6 bases between them. CDR1 SGHTA and CDR2 FQGNSA come from the germline V gene. The CDR3 contains 12 residues. The CDR3 nucleotides read TGTGCCAGCAGCTTTAGAGGAGAGACCCAGTACTTC. Translated: CASSFRGETQYF.

This clone was observed a handful of times. The V and J genes are TRBV6-6 and TRBJ2-7, with 12 bases lining up with TRBD2. Germline-derived CDR1 and CDR2 are MNHNY and SVGAGI (reference sequence). The CDR3 has 16 amino acids. J was trimmed by 0 bases and V by 6 bases; bases with no gene match: 6. The CDR3 spells CASSPTSGSLSYEQYF. CDR3 bases: TGTGCCAGCAGCCCGACTAGCGGGAGCCTCTCCTACGAGCAGTACTTC.

V and J are TRBV6-1 and TRBJ2-3; TRBD2 aligns across 7 bases. CDR3 length equals 14 residues. Unmatched junction bases numbered 6, after V lost 5 bases and J lost 4 bases. Germline CDR1 and CDR2: MNHNS and SASEGT. The CDR3 reads CASSKGLEADTQYF. CDR3 DNA: TGTGCCAGCAGTAAAGGACTAGAGGCAGATACGCAGTATTTT.

The chain uses TRBV25-1 and TRBJ2-7; TRBD2 agrees at 7 bases. V was clipped by 1 base and J by 11 bases; unmatched bases: 8. The CDR3 runs to 13 residues. CDR1 is MGHDK and CDR2 is SYGVNS in the germline V gene. The DNA for the CDR3 is TGTGCCAGCAGTGAATCTCTGCTCCGGGGGGAGTACTTC. Translation: CASSESLLRGEYF.

The chain uses TRBV7-9 and TRBJ2-7; 8 bases line up with TRBD2. The germline CDR1 and CDR2 sequences are SEHNR and FQNEAQ (reference sequence). This CDR3 has 15 residues. The V gene end was trimmed by 2 bases and the J gene end by 4 bases; junction bases not matched to a gene: 7. CDR3 DNA sequence: TGTGCCAGCAGCTTAAGCGGGGGAGAGCTTTACGAGCAGTACTTC. It codes for CASSLSGGELYEQYF.

The chain joins TRBV9 to TRBJ2-7; D possibly corresponds to TRBD1 (5 bases). This CDR3 spans 14 amino acids. Germline CDR1 and CDR2: SGDLS and YYNGEE. The V and J ends lost 4 bases and 4 bases respectively, with 15 bases between them. The CDR3 region is CASSPGMTHYEQYF. CDR3 in DNA: TGTGCCAGCAGCCCAGGGATGACCCATTACGAGCAGTACTTC.